Detailed here is one T cell receptor beta chain. Its antigen remains unknown. TCRdb reanalysed the 5' RACE reads using MiXCR and keeps one entry per CDR3 protein. This sample yields a few hundred thousand distinct CDR3 sequences, of which around 27% are seen a single time; over 9.5% belongs to the top ten. This record comes from a study of T-cell memory formation after mild COVID-19. The overall study: TCR clustering was largely donor specific. Findings of the study overall: Mainly in CM and EM were contracting CD4+ clones; CD8+ were in EMRA.

Germline V gene sequence: CDR1 LGHDT, CDR2 YNNKEL (reference sequence). Trimming removed 1 base at V and 8 bases at J, with 12 bases between. The CDR3 contains 14 residues. The receptor comes from an adult woman who had mild COVID-19 (a few samples of this study predate the infection). Cell type and time point are not known. The sample was PBMCs or a T cell subset sorted from them (not recorded which). V gene TRBV3-1 combines with J gene TRBJ1-3, with D possibly being TRBD1 (5 bases). CDR3 nucleotide sequence: TGTGCCAGCAGCCAAGCAGGGTATCAGGACACCATATATTTT. This codes for CASSQAGYQDTIYF.